Below, 24 T cell receptor beta chains from the same sample are listed, as sequenced in a study of blood T cells in healthy people across ages. The authors ran a second PCR of about 6 to 11 cycles using a sample-barcoded 5' primer and a J-beta primer mix. MiXCR, run by TCRdb on the 5' RACE reads, gives a single entry per CDR3 protein. This sample carries around 990,000 distinct CDR3 sequences, about two fifths of them seen once, and the ten largest clones take 10% to 15%. Sequenced material: blood. Receptors originate from a man between 18 and 29 years old in good health.

The chain is built from TRBV27 and TRBJ1-2; no clear D gene. Germline V CDR1 and CDR2: MNHEY, SMNVEV (reference sequence). The V end was cut by 0 bases, the J end by 8 bases, with 16 bases between. The CDR3 sequence is 15 residues long. In DNA, the CDR3 is TGTGCCAGCAGTTTATCATCCGTTCCCCGTGGCGGCTACACCTTC. It translates to CASSLSSVPRGGYTF.

The V call is TRBV6-6, the J call TRBJ1-1; no clear D gene. The germline V gene encodes CDR1 MNHNY and CDR2 SVGAGI (reference sequence). This CDR3 spans 14 amino acids. V lost 2 bases and J 5 bases, leaving 12 bases between the germline ends. The CDR3 DNA reads as TGTGCCAGCAGTTACGAGCGGTCGGGAACTGAAGCTTTCTTT. It translates to CASSYERSGTEAFF.

V gene TRBV27 combines with J gene TRBJ1-1; perhaps TRBD1 as D (5 bases). Per germline, CDR1 MNHEY and CDR2 SMNVEV (reference sequence). CDR3 length equals 14 residues. V was trimmed by 6 bases and J by 0 bases, leaving 11 bases between them. CDR3 residues: CASSRRDLNTEAFF. CDR3 DNA: TGTGCCAGCAGCCGTCGGGACTTGAACACTGAAGCTTTCTTT.

A remark on this clonotype: Being one base from a much bigger clone, this may be a read error. This chain connects TRBV20-1 to TRBJ1-2; 9 nucleotides agree with TRBD1. With 2 bases clipped from V and 5 bases from J, the junction kept 12 bases outside the gene matches. This CDR3 is 16 amino acids long. Germline CDR1 and CDR2: DFQATT and SNEGSKA (reference sequence). The CDR3 spells CSARSIARTGDYGYTF. The CDR3 nucleotides read TGCAGTGCTAGATCTATCGCCCGGACAGGGGATTATGGCTACACCTTC.

This clonotype was detected a few times. The V call is TRBV6-6, the J call TRBJ2-3, with 14 bases fitting TRBD2. In germline, CDR1 is MNHNY, CDR2 SVGAGI (reference sequence). The trim removed 2 bases at V and 8 bases at J, leaving 6 bases unmatched. This CDR3 has 16 amino acids. In DNA, the CDR3 is TGTGCCAGCAGTTACCTGACTAGCGGGGGGGCCGGTACGCAGTATTTT. Protein: CASSYLTSGGAGTQYF.

This clonotype was seen only a few times. V and J are TRBV7-8 and TRBJ2-4; TRBD1 matches at 7 bases. The junction had 9 bases not matched to a gene; V was cut back by 1 base and J by 0 bases. The CDR3 loop spans 18 amino acids. Germline CDR1 reads SGHVS; CDR2 reads FQNEAQ. CDR3 protein: CASSLDKGALLAKNIQYF. In nucleotides, the CDR3 is TGTGCCAGCAGCTTAGATAAGGGGGCGTTACTAGCCAAAAACATTCAGTACTTC.

The genes are TRBV5-1 and TRBJ2-2; 7 bases fit TRBD1. J lost 2 bases, V lost 0 bases, and 4 bases had no gene match. Germline V gives CDR1 SGHRS, CDR2 YFSETQ. The CDR3 length is 16 residues. For the CDR3, the DNA is TGCGCCAGCAGCTTGGGACAGGGTAAAAACACCGGGGAGCTGTTTTTT. Encoded protein: CASSLGQGKNTGELFF.

Concerning this clonotype: The DNA is left out, because the CDR3 cannot be placed on it with certainty; the CDR3 is given as TCRdb lists it. The gene calls are TRBV13 and TRBJ2-3; the D segment call TRBD1 is taken from the table without a DNA check. The CDR3 extends over 17 residues, inclusive of both ends. In germline, CDR1 is PRHDT, CDR2 FYEKMQ (reference sequence). CDR3: CASSSLYQGQVLDTQYF.

V gene TRBV2 combines with J gene TRBJ1-5; unclear D gene. The germline V and J ends were trimmed by 4 bases and 5 bases, with 9 bases remaining between them. CDR3 size: 13 residues. Looked up from germline, CDR1 is SNHLY and CDR2 is FYNNEI. CDR3 loop: CASSGEQHQPQHF. Here the CDR3 DNA reads TGTGCCAGCAGTGGGGAACAGCATCAGCCCCAGCATTTT.

The sample holds a few counts of this clonotype. The J gene is TRBJ1-5, the V gene TRBV27; no definite D call. The CDR3 is made up of 15 amino acids. Germline V gene lookup returns CDR1 MNHEY and CDR2 SMNVEV (reference sequence). V dropped 4 bases and J dropped 1 base, with 11 bases sitting between them. The CDR3 spells CASSYNGVSNQPQHF. The CDR3 DNA reads as TGTGCCAGCAGTTACAACGGGGTAAGCAATCAGCCCCAGCATTTT.

This clonotype came up a few times. The CDR3 nucleotides read TGCAGTGCTAGAAACCCCACACCAACCGAGTCTTGTAAAGAGACCCAGTACTTC. Protein: CSARNPTPTESCKETQYF. The chain carries TRBV20-1 and TRBJ2-5; no reliable D call. The CDR3 spans 18 residues. The V gene lost 2 bases and the J gene lost 3 bases, with 25 bases spanning the gap. CDR1 is DFQATT and CDR2 is SNEGSKA in the germline V gene (reference sequence).

As concerns this clonotype: A far larger clone is a single base away, which makes a read error likely. The V and J genes are TRBV4-1 and TRBJ2-3, with D perhaps TRBD1 (6 bases). Germline assignment: CDR1 MGHRA and CDR2 YSYEKL. The CDR3 length is 14 residues. The CDR3: CASSQDSSTDMQYF. The CDR3 DNA is TGCGCCAGCAGCCAGGACAGCAGCACAGATATGCAGTATTTT.

The V gene is TRBV7-2, the J gene TRBJ2-1; D might be TRBD2 (6 bases). Germline V gene data show CDR1 as SGHTA and CDR2 as FQGNSA. The CDR3 extends over 14 amino acids. V dropped 5 bases and J dropped 2 bases, with 10 bases sitting between them. The CDR3 nucleotides are TGTGCCAGCAGCCGAACTAGCACCTACAATGAGCAGTTCTTC. Translated, it gives CASSRTSTYNEQFF.

This clonotype was picked up a small number of times. This chain uses TRBV29-1 with TRBJ2-1; D assignment may be TRBD1 or TRBD2 (6 bases each). The V end was cut by 5 bases, the J end by 5 bases, with 13 bases between. The CDR3 runs to 13 residues. The germline CDR1 and CDR2 sequences are SQVTM and ANQGSEA. DNA of the CDR3: TGCAGCGTTAGGAGGGGGATCGACAATGAGCAGTTCTTC. Its translation: CSVRRGIDNEQFF.

This clonotype was seen a handful of times. The rearrangement uses TRBV18 and TRBJ2-1, with D maybe TRBD2 (5 bases). Germline loops: CDR1 KGHSH, CDR2 LQKENI. V was clipped by 2 bases and J by 3 bases, with 14 bases between them. This CDR3 spans 16 amino acids. The CDR3 coding sequence is TGTGCCAGCTCACCAGAGGAGGCCCGGGTCTACAATGAGCAGTTCTTC. Translation: CASSPEEARVYNEQFF.

The chain employs TRBV13 and TRBJ2-3, with no clear D. This CDR3 spans 18 amino acids. Between the trimmed V and J ends, which lost 1 base and 2 bases, there was a span of 19 bases. Looked up from germline, CDR1 is PRHDT and CDR2 is FYEKMQ (reference sequence). The CDR3 nucleotides read TGTGCCAGCAGCTTAGCCGGATCGAGCCCCGGCTTCACAGATACGCAGTATTTT. Protein: CASSLAGSSPGFTDTQYF.

The rearrangement joins TRBV20-1 to TRBJ2-7, with D maybe TRBD2 (6 bases). Germline-derived CDR1 and CDR2 are DFQATT and SNEGSKA (reference sequence). Trimming stripped 2 bases from V and 7 bases from J, with 12 bases between. This CDR3 contains 12 residues. As DNA, the CDR3 is TGCAGTGCTAGAAAGACTAGAAATGAGCAGTACTTC. This codes for CSARKTRNEQYF.

The chain employs TRBV29-1 and TRBJ2-1, with D unclear. This CDR3 contains 13 residues. The germline CDR1 and CDR2 sequences are SQVTM and ANQGSEA. Trimming took off 4 bases at V and 0 bases at J, with 7 bases between the two ends. CDR3 bases: TGCAGCGTTGGCCCGGGCTCCTACAATGAGCAGTTCTTC. Its translation is CSVGPGSYNEQFF.

To note about this clonotype: The junction differs from germline at one of its ends, possibly a read error. This chain uses TRBV20-1 with TRBJ2-1, with D possibly TRBD2 on 5 matching bases. This CDR3 is built from 15 residues. Per germline, CDR1 DFQATT and CDR2 SNEGSKA (reference sequence). In DNA, the CDR3 is TGCAGTGTTAGAGATTCGGCTAGCCCCTACAATGAGCAGTTCTTC. This codes for CSVRDSASPYNEQFF.

CDR3 nucleotide sequence: TGTGCCAGCAAGAGGGATAAAAATGAAAAACTGTTTTTT. Residues: CASKRDKNEKLFF. The chain combines TRBV5-5 with TRBJ1-4; D ambiguous. This CDR3 region has 13 residues. The germline CDR1 and CDR2 sequences are SGHKS and YYEKEE (reference sequence). Between the trimmed V and J ends, which lost 6 bases and 5 bases, there was a span of 11 bases. The whole variable domain, remainder taken from reference TRBV5-5 and TRBJ1-4, is DAGVTQSPTHLIKTRGQQVTLRCSPISGHKSVSWYQQVLGQGPQFIFQYYEKEERGRGNFPDRFSARQFPNYSSELNVNALLLGDSALYLCASKRDKNEKLFFGSGTQLSVL.

On this clonotype: At one of its ends the junction is not consistent with the germline gene, which may arise from a read error. The gene calls are TRBV7-9 and TRBJ1-1; D may be TRBD1 (6 bases). Germline V gene data show CDR1 as SEHNR and CDR2 as FQNEAQ (reference sequence). The CDR3 covers 15 residues. The CDR3 reads CASSLKGGMNTEVFF. CDR3 sequence (DNA): TGTGCCAGCAGCTTGAAGGGGGGGATGAACACTGAAGTTTTCTTT.

This clonotype was found a few times. The rearrangement joins TRBV5-1 to TRBJ1-5; a possible D gene is TRBD1 (6 bases). Per the germline V gene, CDR1 is SGHRS and CDR2 is YFSETQ. The length of the CDR3 is 16 residues. The V and J ends lost 1 base and 4 bases respectively, with 15 bases between them. Here the CDR3 reads CASSLTGGGVNQPQHF. DNA for the CDR3: TGCGCCAGCAGCTTGACCGGAGGGGGGGTAAATCAGCCCCAGCATTTT.

This clonotype was observed a few times. This chain connects TRBV7-6 to TRBJ2-7; possibly TRBD1 or TRBD2 for D (5 bases each). The CDR3 consists of 15 residues. Germline V gene sequence: CDR1 SGHVS, CDR2 FNYEAQ. The V gene lost 1 base and the J gene lost 0 bases, with 10 bases spanning the gap. CDR3 coding DNA: TGTGCCAGCAGCTTAGGGGGGACGCCCTCCTACGAGCAGTACTTC. Translation gives CASSLGGTPSYEQYF.

This clonotype was detected only a few times. The chain links TRBV7-2 to TRBJ2-1; D gene uncertain. Germline values: CDR1 SGHTA, CDR2 FQGNSA. The CDR3 totals 13 residues. The V and J ends lost 5 bases and 8 bases respectively, with 13 bases between them. The DNA of the CDR3 is TGTGCCAGCAGCGTAGACAATAGCTATGAGCAGTTCTTC. Residues: CASSVDNSYEQFF. The whole variable domain, remainder taken from reference TRBV7-2 and TRBJ2-1, is GAGVSQSPSNKVTEKGKDVELRCDPISGHTALYWYRQSLGQGLEFLIYFQGNSAPDKSGLPSDRFSAERTGGSVSTLTIQRTQQEDSAVYLCASSVDNSYEQFFGPGTRLTVL.